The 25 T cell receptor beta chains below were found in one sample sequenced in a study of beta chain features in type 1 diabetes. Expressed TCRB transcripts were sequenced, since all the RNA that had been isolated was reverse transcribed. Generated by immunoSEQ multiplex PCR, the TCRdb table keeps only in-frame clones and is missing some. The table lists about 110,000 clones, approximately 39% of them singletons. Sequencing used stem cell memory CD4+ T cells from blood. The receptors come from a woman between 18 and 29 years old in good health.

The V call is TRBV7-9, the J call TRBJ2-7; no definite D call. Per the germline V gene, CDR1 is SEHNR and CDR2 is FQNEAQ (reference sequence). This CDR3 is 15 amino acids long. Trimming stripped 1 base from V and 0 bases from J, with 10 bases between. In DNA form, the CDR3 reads TGTGCCAGCAGCTTAGTGCGCTCTAGCTCCTACGAGCAGTACTTC. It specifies CASSLVRSSSYEQYF.

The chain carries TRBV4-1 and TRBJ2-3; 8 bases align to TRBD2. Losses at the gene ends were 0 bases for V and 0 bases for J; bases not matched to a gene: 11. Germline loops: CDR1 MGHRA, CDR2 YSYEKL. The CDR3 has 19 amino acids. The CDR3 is CASSQDLEAGGRSTDTQYF. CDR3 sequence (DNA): TGCGCCAGCAGCCAAGATCTTGAGGCTGGCGGGAGGAGCACAGATACGCAGTATTTT.

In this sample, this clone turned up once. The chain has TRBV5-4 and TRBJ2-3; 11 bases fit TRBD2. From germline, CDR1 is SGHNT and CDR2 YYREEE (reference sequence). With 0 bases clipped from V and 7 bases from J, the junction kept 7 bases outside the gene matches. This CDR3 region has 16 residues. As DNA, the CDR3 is TGTGCCAGCAGCTTGGTTCGGACTAGCGGGCGACATACGCAGTATTTT. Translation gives CASSLVRTSGRHTQYF.

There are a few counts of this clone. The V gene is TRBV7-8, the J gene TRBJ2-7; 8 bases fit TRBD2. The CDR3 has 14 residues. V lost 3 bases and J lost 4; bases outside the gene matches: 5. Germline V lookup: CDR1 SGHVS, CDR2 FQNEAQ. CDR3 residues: CASSFKRERYEQYF. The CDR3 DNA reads TGTGCCAGCAGCTTTAAGCGGGAGAGATACGAGCAGTACTTC.

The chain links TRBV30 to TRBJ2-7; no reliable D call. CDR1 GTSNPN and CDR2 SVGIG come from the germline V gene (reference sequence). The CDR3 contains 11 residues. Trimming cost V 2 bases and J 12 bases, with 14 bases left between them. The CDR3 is CAWSPGSRVYF. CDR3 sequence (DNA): TGTGCCTGGAGTCCTGGGTCCCGGGTGTACTTC.

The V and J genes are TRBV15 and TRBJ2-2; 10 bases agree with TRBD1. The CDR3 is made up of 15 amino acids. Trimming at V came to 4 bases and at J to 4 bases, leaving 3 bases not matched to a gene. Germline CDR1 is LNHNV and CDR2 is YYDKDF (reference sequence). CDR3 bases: TGTGCCACCAGCATCCGGACAGGGGGCACCGGGGAGCTGTTTTTT. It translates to CATSIRTGGTGELFF.

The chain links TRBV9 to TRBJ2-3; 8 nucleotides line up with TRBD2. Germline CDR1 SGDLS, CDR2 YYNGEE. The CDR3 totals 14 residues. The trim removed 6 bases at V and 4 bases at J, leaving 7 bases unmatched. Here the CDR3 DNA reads TGTGCCAGCACCGACCTAGCGGGCGCAGATACGCAGTATTTT. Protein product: CASTDLAGADTQYF. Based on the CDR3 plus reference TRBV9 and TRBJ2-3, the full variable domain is DSGVTQTPKHLITATGQRVTLRCSPRSGDLSVYWYQQSLDQGLQFLIQYYNGEERAKGNILERFSAQQFPDLHSELNLSSLELGDSALYFCASTDLAGADTQYFGPGTRLTVL.

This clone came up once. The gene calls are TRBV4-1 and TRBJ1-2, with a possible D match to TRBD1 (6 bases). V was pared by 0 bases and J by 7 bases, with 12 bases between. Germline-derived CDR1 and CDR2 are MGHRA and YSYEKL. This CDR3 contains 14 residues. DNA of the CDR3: TGCGCCAGCAGCCAAGACAGGGGAGTTCGTGGCTACACCTTC. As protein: CASSQDRGVRGYTF.

The CDR3 nucleotides are TGTGCCAGTAGTAATCCTTGGACAGGGGAGATTCAGCCCCAGCATTTT. Its translation is CASSNPWTGEIQPQHF. The gene calls are TRBV19 and TRBJ1-5; the match to TRBD1 covers 9 bases. V shed 4 bases, J shed 6 bases, and the junction held 10 bases outside the gene matches. The germline V gene encodes CDR1 LNHDA and CDR2 SQIVND (reference sequence). This CDR3 comprises 16 residues.

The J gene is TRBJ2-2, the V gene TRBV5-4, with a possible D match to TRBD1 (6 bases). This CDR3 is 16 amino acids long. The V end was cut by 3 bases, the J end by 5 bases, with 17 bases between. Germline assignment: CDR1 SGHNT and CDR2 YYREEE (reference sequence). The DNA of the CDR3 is TGTGCCAGCAGCTCTTCGACAGGATTAGTAACCGGGGAGCTGTTTTTT. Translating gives CASSSSTGLVTGELFF.

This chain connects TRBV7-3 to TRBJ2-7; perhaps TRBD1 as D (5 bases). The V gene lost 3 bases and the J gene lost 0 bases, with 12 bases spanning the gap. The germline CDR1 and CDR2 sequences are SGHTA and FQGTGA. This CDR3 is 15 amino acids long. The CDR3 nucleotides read TGTGCCAGCAGCTTGGGCCCGGACAACTCCTACGAGCAGTACTTC. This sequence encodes CASSLGPDNSYEQYF.

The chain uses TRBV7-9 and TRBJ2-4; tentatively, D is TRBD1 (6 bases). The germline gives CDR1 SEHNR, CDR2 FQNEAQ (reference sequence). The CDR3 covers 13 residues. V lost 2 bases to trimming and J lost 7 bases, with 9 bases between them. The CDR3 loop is CASSLSQGNIQYF. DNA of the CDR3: TGTGCCAGCAGCTTAAGTCAGGGGAACATTCAGTACTTC. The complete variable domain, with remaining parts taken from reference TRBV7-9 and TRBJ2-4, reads DTGVSQNPRHKITKRGQNVTFRCDPISEHNRLYWYRQTLGQGPEFLTYFQNEAQLEKSRLLSDRFSAERPKGSFSTLEIQRTEQGDSAMYLCASSLSQGNIQYFGAGTRLSVL.

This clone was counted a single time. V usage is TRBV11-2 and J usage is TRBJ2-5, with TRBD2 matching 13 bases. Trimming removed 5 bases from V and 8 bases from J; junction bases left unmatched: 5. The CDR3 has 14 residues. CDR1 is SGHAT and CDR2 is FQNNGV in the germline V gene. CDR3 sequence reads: CASSMTSGRPTQYF. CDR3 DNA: TGTGCCAGCAGCATGACTAGCGGGAGGCCCACCCAGTACTTC.

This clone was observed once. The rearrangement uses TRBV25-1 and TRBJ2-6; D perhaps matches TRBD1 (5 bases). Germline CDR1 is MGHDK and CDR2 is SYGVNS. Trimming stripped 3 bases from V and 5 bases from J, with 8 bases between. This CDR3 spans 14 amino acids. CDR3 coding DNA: TGTGCCAGCAGTGACAGGGTAAGGGCCAACGTCCTGACTTTC. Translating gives CASSDRVRANVLTF. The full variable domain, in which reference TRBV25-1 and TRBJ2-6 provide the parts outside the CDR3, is EADIYQTPRYLVIGTGKKITLECSQTMGHDKMYWYQQDPGMELHLIHYSYGVNSTEKGDLSSESTVSRIRTEHFPLTLESARPSHTSQYLCASSDRVRANVLTFGAGSRLTVL.

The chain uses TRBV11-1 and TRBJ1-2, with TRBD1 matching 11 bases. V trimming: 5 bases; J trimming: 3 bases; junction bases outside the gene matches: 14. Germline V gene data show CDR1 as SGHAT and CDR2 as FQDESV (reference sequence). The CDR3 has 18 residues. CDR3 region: CASSPGRWTGGTYYGYTF. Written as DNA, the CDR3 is TGTGCCAGCAGCCCAGGCCGTTGGACAGGGGGCACGTACTATGGCTACACCTTC.

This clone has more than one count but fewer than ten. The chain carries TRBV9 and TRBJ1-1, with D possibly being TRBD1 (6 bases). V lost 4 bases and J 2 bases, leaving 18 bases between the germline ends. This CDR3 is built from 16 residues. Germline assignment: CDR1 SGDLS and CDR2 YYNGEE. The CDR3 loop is CASSRGLGGPNTEAFF. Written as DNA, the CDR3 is TGTGCCAGCAGCCGCGGCCTAGGGGGACCTAACACTGAAGCTTTCTTT.

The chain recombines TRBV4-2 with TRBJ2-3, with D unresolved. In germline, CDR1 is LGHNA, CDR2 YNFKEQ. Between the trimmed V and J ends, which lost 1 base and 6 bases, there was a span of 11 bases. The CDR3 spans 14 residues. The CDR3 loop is CASSQGQAPDTQYF. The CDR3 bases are TGTGCCAGCAGCCAAGGGCAGGCCCCGGATACGCAGTATTTT.

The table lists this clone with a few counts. CDR3 nucleotide sequence: TGTGCCAGCAGTTTACTGGGACAGGGCTCCTACAATGAGCAGTTCTTC. Its protein product is CASSLLGQGSYNEQFF. V gene TRBV27 combines with J gene TRBJ2-1; TRBD1 aligns across 9 bases. The CDR3 extends over 16 amino acids. Losses at the gene ends were 2 bases for V and 0 bases for J; bases not matched to a gene: 2. In germline, CDR1 is MNHEY, CDR2 SMNVEV (reference sequence).

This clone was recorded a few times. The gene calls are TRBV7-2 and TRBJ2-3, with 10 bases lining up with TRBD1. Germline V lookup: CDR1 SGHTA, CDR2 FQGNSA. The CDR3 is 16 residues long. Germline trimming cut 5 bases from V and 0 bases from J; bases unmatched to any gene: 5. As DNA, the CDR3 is TGTGCCAGCAGCCGACAGGGGGCCTATAGCACAGATACGCAGTATTTT. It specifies CASSRQGAYSTDTQYF.

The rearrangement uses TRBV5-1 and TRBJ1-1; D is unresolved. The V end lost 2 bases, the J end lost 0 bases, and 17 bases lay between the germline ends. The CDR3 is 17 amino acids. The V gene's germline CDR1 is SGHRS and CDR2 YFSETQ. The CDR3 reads CASSLTTPGKMNTEAFF. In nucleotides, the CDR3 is TGCGCCAGCAGCTTAACCACCCCAGGAAAGATGAACACTGAAGCTTTCTTT.

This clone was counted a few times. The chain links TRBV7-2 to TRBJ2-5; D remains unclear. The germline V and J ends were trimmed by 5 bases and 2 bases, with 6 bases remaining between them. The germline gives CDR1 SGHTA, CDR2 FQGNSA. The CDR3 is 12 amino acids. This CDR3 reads CASSPGQETQYF. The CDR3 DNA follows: TGTGCCAGCAGCCCCGGTCAAGAGACCCAGTACTTC. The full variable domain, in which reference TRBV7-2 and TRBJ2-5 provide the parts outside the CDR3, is GAGVSQSPSNKVTEKGKDVELRCDPISGHTALYWYRQSLGQGLEFLIYFQGNSAPDKSGLPSDRFSAERTGGSVSTLTIQRTQQEDSAVYLCASSPGQETQYFGPGTRLLVL.

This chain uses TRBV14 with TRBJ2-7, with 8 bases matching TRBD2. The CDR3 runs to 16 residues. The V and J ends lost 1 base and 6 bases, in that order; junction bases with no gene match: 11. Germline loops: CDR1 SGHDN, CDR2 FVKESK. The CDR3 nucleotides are TGTGCCAGCAGCCAAGCGACGGGAGGGCCTTCTCGCGAGCAGTACTTC. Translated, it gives CASSQATGGPSREQYF.

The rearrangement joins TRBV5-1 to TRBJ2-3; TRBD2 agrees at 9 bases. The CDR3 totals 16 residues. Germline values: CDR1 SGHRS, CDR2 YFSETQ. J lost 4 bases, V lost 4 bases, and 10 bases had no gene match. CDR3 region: CASSRGGGARPDTQYF. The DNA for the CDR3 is TGCGCCAGCAGCAGGGGCGGGGGGGCGCGTCCAGATACGCAGTATTTT.

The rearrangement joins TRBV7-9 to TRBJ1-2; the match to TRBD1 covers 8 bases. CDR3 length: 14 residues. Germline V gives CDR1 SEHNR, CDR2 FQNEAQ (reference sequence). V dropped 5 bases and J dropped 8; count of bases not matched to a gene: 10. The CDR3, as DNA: TGTGCCAGCAGCACCACCGACAGGGGTGAAGGCTACACCTTC. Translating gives CASSTTDRGEGYTF.

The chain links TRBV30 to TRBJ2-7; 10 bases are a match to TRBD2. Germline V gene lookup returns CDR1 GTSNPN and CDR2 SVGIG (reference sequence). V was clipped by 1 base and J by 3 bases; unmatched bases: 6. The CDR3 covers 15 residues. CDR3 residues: CAWSAASGRGYEQYF. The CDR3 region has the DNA TGTGCCTGGAGTGCGGCTAGCGGGAGAGGCTACGAGCAGTACTTC.